The following is a T cell receptor (beta chain) sequence with its context. The target antigen is unknown. The sample is drawn from a study of T cell responses to AZD1222 COVID-19 vaccine. General study points: AZD1222 recipients seropositive at baseline numbered only six or seven.

Sequencing was performed with immunoSEQ multiplex PCR; in TCRdb, only in-frame clones are kept and a portion is missing. The table has around 140,000 clones, about 93% seen once; the top ten hold about 8.6%. The CDR3 loop spans 12 amino acids. Germline V lookup: CDR1 GTSNPN, CDR2 SVGIG (reference sequence). The ends were cut back, 5 bases at V and 5 bases at J, with 12 bases in the middle. The sample here was peripheral blood, taken on day 0 of AZD1222 vaccination. The TCR originated in an adult in good health. The rearrangement uses TRBV30 and TRBJ1-2, with D hard to call. The CDR3 loop reads CAWGVQVYGYTF. CDR3 bases: TGTGCCTGGGGAGTCCAGGTTTATGGCTACACCTTC.